This passage covers 26 T cell receptor beta chains from one sample sequenced in a study of tumor-infiltrating lymphocytes in primary liver carcinoma. From about 19-30 mg of unsorted bulk tissue, DNA and RNA were co-extracted together. From approximately 550 ng of total RNA, TCR beta-specific cDNA was reverse-transcribed using a constant-region primer. Libraries covering TCR beta were generated through three nested multiplex PCR rounds (using a slightly modified ARM-PCR). A C-beta reverse primer was combined with TRBV1-TRBV30 forward primers in the first two PCR rounds, and each round had around 11 cycles. Via MiXCR, TCRdb re-called the multiplex PCR reads, giving one row per CDR3 protein. The table includes 100,000 to 150,000 distinct CDR3 sequences, around 64% detected once. Sequenced sample: liver tumor tissue from sampling region 3. Subset reported: tumor region T3, left-lateral pole. Receptor source: a woman in her sixties or seventies with primary liver carcinoma and hepatitis B virus infection.

Notes on this clonotype: Relative to the germline gene, one junction end is altered; a read error may explain this. This chain connects TRBV7-3 to TRBJ1-1; no reliable D call. Looked up from germline, CDR1 is SGHTA and CDR2 is FQGTGA. This CDR3 region has 14 residues. CDR3 in DNA: TGTGTCAGCAGCCCGGGCCCCGCGAACACTGAAGCTTTCTTT. As protein: CVSSPGPANTEAFF.

A note on this clonotype: A much larger clone lies one base from this, so it may be a read error. This chain links TRBV29-1 with TRBJ1-2; D ambiguous. There are 13 residues in the CDR3. Trimming shortened V by 2 bases and J by 7 bases, and 14 bases separated the two germline ends. CDR1 SQVTM and CDR2 ANQGSEA come from the germline V gene. CDR3: CSVEWVAHCGYTF. Written as DNA, the CDR3 is TGCAGCGTTGAATGGGTGGCCCACTGTGGCTACACCTTC.

With respect to this clonotype: In this CDR3 the conserved last residue, phenylalanine or tryptophan, is missing, so a read error is likely. The DNA is left out, because the CDR3 cannot be placed on it with certainty; the CDR3 is given as TCRdb lists it. This chain links TRBV12-3 or TRBV12-4 with TRBJ2-5; TRBD1 was called by the table and not checked on the DNA. Termini included, the CDR3 measures 15 amino acids. CDR3 loop: CASSFSTGGAETQHL.

This clonotype was counted once. V usage is TRBV10-2 and J usage is TRBJ1-2; weak D call: TRBD1 (5 bases). CDR3 length equals 14 residues. V was cut by 10 bases and J by 0 bases, with 15 bases left in between. Germline-derived CDR1 and CDR2 are WSHSY and SAAADI. CDR3 residues: CANRRESTNYGYTF. The CDR3, as DNA: TGCGCCAACAGGCGAGAGAGTACTAACTATGGCTACACCTTC.

As regards this clonotype: The junction differs from germline at one of its ends, possibly a read error. The rearrangement joins TRBV28 to TRBJ2-6; D perhaps matches TRBD1 (5 bases). The CDR3 runs 15 residues. Germline lookup yields CDR1 MDHEN and CDR2 SYDVKM. The CDR3 here is CASSLTGSGANVLTF. The DNA of the CDR3 is TGTGCCAGCAGTTTAACCGGATCTGGGGCTAACGTCCTGACTTTC.

Notes on this clonotype: At one boundary the junction diverges from the germline segment, which might be a read error. The J gene is TRBJ2-1, the V gene TRBV6-1; 12 bases align to TRBD2. This CDR3 contains 16 residues. Per the germline V gene, CDR1 is MNHNS and CDR2 is SASEGT. Here the CDR3 DNA reads TGTGCCAGCACCGACTGGACTAGCGGGGCCTATAATGAGCAGTTCTTC. Translation: CASTDWTSGAYNEQFF.

A note on this clonotype: This may be a read error: a much more frequent sequence differs by one nucleotide. This chain connects TRBV28 to TRBJ2-2; the D gene is possibly TRBD2 (5 bases). This CDR3 has 14 amino acids. From germline, CDR1 is MDHEN and CDR2 SYDVKM. As DNA, the CDR3 is TGTGCCAGCAGTCCACCCCGGGTCACCGGGGAGCTGCTTTTT. Translating gives CASSPPRVTGELLF. The variable domain in full, completed from reference TRBV28 and TRBJ2-2, reads DVKVTQSSRYLVKRTGEKVFLECVQDMDHENMFWYRQDPGLGLRLIYFSYDVKMKEKGDIPEGYSVSREKKERFSLILESASTNQTSMYLCASSPPRVTGELLFGEGSRLTVL.

Note on this clonotype: Sequence at one end of the junction differs from germline and may be a read error. The chain uses TRBV10-3 and TRBJ2-3; D uncertain. CDR1 is ENHRY and CDR2 is SYGVKD in the germline V gene. The CDR3 is 13 residues long. The CDR3 loop is CAFSDHLGDTLYF. As DNA, the CDR3 is TGTGCCTTCAGTGACCACCTCGGAGATACGCTGTATTTT.

This clonotype was counted a single time. The CDR3 ends on some other residue instead of the conserved phenylalanine or tryptophan, so this is likely a read error. The chain is built from TRBV10-2 and TRBJ1-5; the D is unclear. The CDR3 is 16 amino acids. Looked up from germline, CDR1 is WSHSY and CDR2 is SAAADI. The CDR3 spells CANSESLPERGQPQHY. The CDR3 nucleotides are TGCGCCAACAGTGAGTCGTTGCCCGAGCGGGGTCAGCCCCAGCATTAT.

This clonotype has ten or more counts. The chain links TRBV5-1 to TRBJ1-2; D uncertain. Germline V CDR1 and CDR2: SGHRS, YFSETQ. The CDR3 runs to 14 residues. The V and J ends lost 4 bases and 4 bases respectively, with 14 bases between them. Here the CDR3 reads CASSPPRGGYGYTF. The CDR3 coding sequence is TGCGCCAGCAGCCCACCACGTGGAGGCTATGGCTACACCTTC.

The table lists this clonotype with a few counts. This sequence joins TRBV24-1 and TRBJ2-3; TRBD1 agrees at 7 bases. The CDR3 totals 15 residues. The trim removed 3 bases at V and 5 bases at J, leaving 7 bases unmatched. Germline loops: CDR1 KGHDR, CDR2 SFDVKD. The CDR3 is CATSDRDRGRDTQYF. In DNA, the CDR3 is TGTGCCACCAGTGATCGGGATAGGGGGCGAGATACGCAGTATTTT.

Of note for this clonotype: One junction end does not reproduce the germline sequence, and a read error may be involved. This sequence joins TRBV11-2 and TRBJ2-3, with 9 positions matching TRBD2. CDR1 is SGHAT, CDR2 FQNNGV, per germline. CDR3 size: 20 residues. This CDR3 reads CASSLGGLAGLRVRTDTRYF. The CDR3 nucleotides are TGTGCCAGCAGCTTAGGGGGCCTAGCGGGACTGAGAGTCCGCACAGATACGCGGTATTTT.

This clonotype was detected many times. The rearrangement uses TRBV28 and TRBJ1-4; D is uncertain. V was clipped by 2 bases and J by 1 base, with 5 bases between them. This CDR3 region has 14 residues. Germline assignment: CDR1 MDHEN and CDR2 SYDVKM. CDR3 sequence: CASSLRGTNEKLFF. In DNA form, the CDR3 reads TGTGCCAGCAGTTTACGGGGAACTAATGAAAAACTGTTTTTT.

The chain employs TRBV28 and TRBJ2-1; D perhaps matches TRBD2 (6 bases). In germline, CDR1 is MDHEN, CDR2 SYDVKM. The CDR3 has 19 amino acids. Deletions cut 6 bases from V and 6 bases from J, with 30 bases between. The CDR3 sequence: CASSPGLGGIAGRGNEQFF. In DNA, the CDR3 is TGTGCCAGCAGCCCAGGTTTGGGAGGTATCGCGGGAAGAGGCAATGAGCAGTTCTTC.

With regard to this clonotype: A read error is possible here, since a much larger clone lies one base away. This chain joins TRBV29-1 and TRBJ2-1; 8 positions agree with TRBD1. Germline V gives CDR1 SQVTM, CDR2 ANQGSEA. This CDR3 contains 15 residues. The CDR3 region has the DNA TGCAGAGTTGGCCGCAGGGGGCGTGTTATCGGTGAGCAGTTCTTC. Residues: CRVGRRGRVIGEQFF.

This clonotype was counted a few times. V and J are TRBV28 and TRBJ1-2; D unclear. Germline CDR1 is MDHEN and CDR2 is SYDVKM. The V end lost 5 bases, the J end lost 1 base, and 11 bases lay between the germline ends. The CDR3 covers 14 residues. CDR3 residues: CASSGVRGNYGYTF. The CDR3 DNA reads TGTGCCAGCAGTGGCGTTCGGGGTAACTATGGCTACACCTTC.

Concerning this clonotype itself: A much larger clone differs from this one at a single base, so this may be a read error. The rearrangement links TRBV4-2 to TRBJ2-7; D unclear. Germline V CDR1 and CDR2: LGHNA, YNFKEQ. The CDR3 consists of 12 residues. The CDR3 protein is CVSSQFSYEQYF. For the CDR3, the DNA is TGTGTCAGCAGCCAATTCTCCTACGAGCAGTACTTC.

Concerning this clonotype itself: A read error may produce the germline difference seen at one junction end. V gene TRBV11-2 combines with J gene TRBJ2-1; tentative D call: TRBD2 (5 bases). This CDR3 contains 16 residues. Germline V gene lookup returns CDR1 SGHAT and CDR2 FQNNGV. CDR3 loop: CAGSLERMSSYNEHFF. In nucleotides, the CDR3 is TGTGCCGGCAGCTTAGAGCGGATGAGCTCCTACAATGAGCACTTCTTC.

As to this clonotype: This is likely a read error, given that the CDR3 carries no conserved phenylalanine or tryptophan at its end. The chain links TRBV11-1 to TRBJ2-7; D call uncertain. This CDR3 has 13 residues. The germline gives CDR1 SGHAT, CDR2 FQDESV (reference sequence). CDR3 residues: CGSSLRLAYEQYL. CDR3 nucleotides: TGTGGCAGCAGCTTAAGGCTAGCCTACGAGCAGTACTTA.

As regards this clonotype: Germline is not matched at one junction end, which may reflect a read error. This sequence joins TRBV5-5 and TRBJ1-5, with TRBD1 as a possible D gene (6 bases). Germline CDR1 SGHKS, CDR2 YYEKEE (reference sequence). This CDR3 comprises 14 residues. This CDR3 reads CASSLAGAGQLQHF. The CDR3 DNA is TGTGCCAGTAGCTTGGCAGGGGCGGGTCAGCTCCAACATTTT.

As concerns this clonotype: A much larger clone sits a single nucleotide away, making a read error possible. V and J are TRBV11-1 and TRBJ2-1; D assignment may be TRBD1 or TRBD2 (5 bases each). CDR3 length: 13 residues. CDR1 is SGHAT, CDR2 FQDESV, per germline (reference sequence). V shed 3 bases and J shed 4 bases, with 7 bases lying between them. The CDR3 DNA follows: TGTGCCAGCAGCTTGGGACCATACAATGAGCAGTTCTTC. As protein: CASSLGPYNEQFF.

This clonotype showed up just once. Possible read error: a much larger clone is one base away. V usage is TRBV10-2 and J usage is TRBJ2-1; no reliable D call. V lost 10 bases and J 8 bases, leaving 15 bases between the germline ends. The CDR3 loop spans 12 amino acids. Germline loops: CDR1 WSHSY, CDR2 SAAADI. The DNA of the CDR3 is TGCGCCAACGGGTCCCGTAGGGATGAGCAGTTCTTC. This codes for CANGSRRDEQFF.

To note about this clonotype: A much larger clone lies one base from this, so it may be a read error. The chain is built from TRBV7-8 and TRBJ2-1; 16 positions agree with TRBD2. This CDR3 is 22 amino acids long. V lost 0 bases, J lost 0 bases, and 11 bases stayed unmatched. Germline loops: CDR1 SGHVS, CDR2 FQNEAQ. DNA of the CDR3: TGTGCCAGCAGCTTAGCCTTAGGGACTAGCGGGAGGGTCCCGGGCTCCTACAATGAGCAGTTCTTC. It is translated as CASSLALGTSGRVPGSYNEQFF.

This clonotype was found a few times. The J gene is TRBJ2-2, the V gene TRBV29-1; TRBD2 matches 9 bases. The CDR3 contains 15 residues. Germline CDR1 reads SQVTM; CDR2 reads ANQGSEA. Germline trimming cut 4 bases from V and 0 bases from J; bases unmatched to any gene: 3. This chain's CDR3 is CSVGTSAANTGELFF. The CDR3, as DNA: TGCAGCGTTGGGACTAGCGCGGCGAACACCGGGGAGCTGTTTTTT.

The chain recombines TRBV11-2 with TRBJ2-2; 8 bases fit TRBD2. J lost 3 bases, V lost 6 bases, and 9 bases had no gene match. The CDR3 sequence is 16 residues long. The germline V gene has CDR1 SGHAT and CDR2 FQNNGV. The CDR3 sequence: CASSRQLAEDTGELFF. CDR3 coding DNA: TGTGCCAGCAGTCGTCAACTAGCGGAAGACACCGGGGAGCTGTTTTTT.

On this clonotype itself: An end of the junction does not agree with germline; a read error may underlie this. This chain uses TRBV7-9 with TRBJ1-4; unclear D gene. The CDR3 consists of 17 residues. The germline V gene encodes CDR1 SEHNR and CDR2 FQNEAQ (reference sequence). CDR3 region: CTSSLLSTRFANEKLFF. DNA of the CDR3: TGTACCAGCAGCTTATTGAGCACAAGGTTCGCTAATGAAAAACTGTTTTTT. Together with reference TRBV7-9 and TRBJ1-4, the CDR3 gives the full variable domain: DTGVSQNPRHKITKRGQNVTFRCDPISEHNRLYWYRQTLGQGPEFLTYFQNEAQLEKSRLLSDRFSAERPKGSFSTLEIQRTEQGDSAMYLCTSSLLSTRFANEKLFFGSGTQLSVL.